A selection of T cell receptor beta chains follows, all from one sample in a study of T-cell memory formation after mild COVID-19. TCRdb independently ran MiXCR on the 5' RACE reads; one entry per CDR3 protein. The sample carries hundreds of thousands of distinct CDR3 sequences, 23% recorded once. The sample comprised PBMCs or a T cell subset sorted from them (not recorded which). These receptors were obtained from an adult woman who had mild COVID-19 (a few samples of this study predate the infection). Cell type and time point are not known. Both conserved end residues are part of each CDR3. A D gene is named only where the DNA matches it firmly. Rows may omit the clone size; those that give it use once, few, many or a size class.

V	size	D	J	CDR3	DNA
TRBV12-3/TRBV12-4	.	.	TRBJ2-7	CASAPDTRYEQYF	TGTGCCAGCGCTCCCGATACCCGCTACGAGCAGTACTTC
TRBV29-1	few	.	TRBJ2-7	CSALATETYEQYF	TGCAGCGCCCTAGCGACTGAGACCTACGAGCAGTACTTC
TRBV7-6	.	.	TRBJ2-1	CASSRTADSYNEQFF	TGTGCCAGCAGCCGGACTGCCGATTCCTACAATGAGCAGTTCTTC
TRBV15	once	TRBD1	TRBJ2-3	CATSRDGTGSTDTQYF	TGTGCCACCAGCAGAGACGGGACAGGGTCAACGGATACGCAGTATTTT
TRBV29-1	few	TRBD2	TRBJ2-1	CSVDGPAGEQFF	TGCAGCGTTGATGGCCCAGCGGGAGAGCAGTTCTTC
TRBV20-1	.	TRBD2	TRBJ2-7	CSARVSVAGGPGEQYF	TGCAGTGCTAGAGTTAGCGTAGCGGGAGGGCCTGGCGAGCAGTACTTC
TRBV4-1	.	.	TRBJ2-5	CASGTEAQETQYF	TGCGCCAGCGGCACAGAAGCCCAAGAGACCCAGTACTTC
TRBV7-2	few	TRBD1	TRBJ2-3	CASSDRGSADTQYF	TGTGCCAGCAGCGACAGGGGCTCGGCAGATACGCAGTATTTT
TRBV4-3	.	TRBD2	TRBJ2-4	CASSQDRKSGLKNIQYF	TGCGCCAGCAGCCAAGATCGGAAGTCGGGACTAAAAAACATTCAGTACTTC
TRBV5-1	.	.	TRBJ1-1	CASSLASGENTEAFF	TGCGCCAGCAGCTTGGCCTCGGGGGAGAACACTGAAGCTTTCTTT
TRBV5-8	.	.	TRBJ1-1	CASRMRPVDTEAFF	TGTGCCAGCAGGATGAGACCCGTCGACACTGAAGCTTTCTTT
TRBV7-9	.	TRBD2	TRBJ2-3	CASSLFGGGQDTQYF	TGTGCCAGCAGCTTATTTGGCGGGGGGCAAGATACGCAGTATTTT
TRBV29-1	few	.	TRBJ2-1	CSAVRGNEQFF	TGCAGCGCCGTGCGCGGCAATGAGCAGTTCTTC
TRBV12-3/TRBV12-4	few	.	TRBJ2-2	CASTDLVGGRWDTGELFF	TGTGCCAGCACCGACCTTGTCGGGGGGCGGTGGGACACCGGGGAGCTGTTTTTT
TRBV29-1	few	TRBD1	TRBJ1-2	CSVGGSGGGGYTF	TGCAGCGTTGGTGGGTCAGGGGGAGGAGGCTACACCTTC
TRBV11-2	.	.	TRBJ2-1	CASSFDSPNNEQFF	TGTGCCAGCAGCTTCGACTCTCCAAACAATGAGCAGTTCTTC
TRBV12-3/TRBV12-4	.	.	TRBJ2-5	CASKGETQYF	TGTGCCAGCAAAGGAGAGACCCAGTACTTC
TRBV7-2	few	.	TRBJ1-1	CASSLVQGRPTEAFF	TGTGCCAGCAGCTTAGTTCAGGGACGGCCCACTGAAGCTTTCTTT
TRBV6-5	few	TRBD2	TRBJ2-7	CASSKRLAGDYEQYF	TGTGCCAGCAGTAAGAGACTAGCGGGAGACTACGAGCAGTACTTC